This T cell receptor beta chain appears in the sequencing data of a study of glioma-infiltrating T cells. Overall study context: Samples included WHO grade II oligodendrogliomas or astrocytomas and initial-diagnosis grade IV glioblastomas.

TCR alpha and beta CDR3 regions were amplified from RNA using iRepertoire nested multiplex PCR. TCRdb reanalysed the multiplex PCR reads using MiXCR and keeps one entry per CDR3 protein. The sample contains about 410,000 distinct CDR3 sequences, 41% of which appear only once. As to this clonotype: Its target is not known. At one end, the junction sequence differs from germline, possibly due to a read error.

General observations from the study: Shared blood CDR3 signature motifs marked patients with low tissue-blood divergence. Above-expected tissue-blood divergence occurred in all gliomas, most in low-grade ones.

This CDR3 has 13 amino acids. Germline V gene lookup returns CDR1 MDHEN and CDR2 SYDVKM. The gene calls are TRBV28 and TRBJ2-7; TRBD1 is a possible D gene (6 bases). The TCR was taken from a human donor with low-grade glioma or glioblastoma, undergoing nonglioma brain surgery, or in good health (not recorded which). Sequencing was performed on glioma tissue, nonneoplastic brain tissue, or PBMCs (not recorded which). Written as DNA, the CDR3 is TGTGCCAGCAGTTTATTGGACAGAAGAGAGCAGCTCTTC. Protein product: CASSLLDRREQLF. Combining the CDR3 with reference TRBV28 and TRBJ2-7 gives the whole variable domain DVKVTQSSRYLVKRTGEKVFLECVQDMDHENMFWYRQDPGLGLRLIYFSYDVKMKEKGDIPEGYSVSREKKERFSLILESASTNQTSMYLCASSLLDRREQLFGPGTRLTVT.